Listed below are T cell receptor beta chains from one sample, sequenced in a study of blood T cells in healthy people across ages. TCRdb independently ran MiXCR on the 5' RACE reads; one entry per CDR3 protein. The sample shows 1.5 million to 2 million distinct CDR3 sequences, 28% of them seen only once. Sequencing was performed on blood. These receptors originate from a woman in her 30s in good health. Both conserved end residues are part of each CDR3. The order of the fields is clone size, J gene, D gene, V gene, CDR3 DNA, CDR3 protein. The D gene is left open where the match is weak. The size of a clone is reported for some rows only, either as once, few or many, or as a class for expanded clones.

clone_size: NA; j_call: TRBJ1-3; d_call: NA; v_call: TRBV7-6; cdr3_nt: TGTGCCAGCAGCTTAGCATCGGGAAACACCATATATTTT; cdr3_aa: CASSLASGNTIYF
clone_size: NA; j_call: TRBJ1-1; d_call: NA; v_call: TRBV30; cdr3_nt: TGTGCCTGGAGGGGCCTAGGGGCCAGCACTGAAGCTTTCTTT; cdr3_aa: CAWRGLGASTEAFF
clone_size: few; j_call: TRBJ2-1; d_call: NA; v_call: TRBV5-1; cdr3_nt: TGCGCCAGCAGCGGCAACAGCAGGACCAATGAGCAGTTCTTC; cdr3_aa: CASSGNSRTNEQFF
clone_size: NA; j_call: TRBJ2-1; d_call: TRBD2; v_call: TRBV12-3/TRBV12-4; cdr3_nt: TGTGCCAGCAGACCTAGCGGGAGAGGGTATGAGCAGTTCTTC; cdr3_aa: CASRPSGRGYEQFF
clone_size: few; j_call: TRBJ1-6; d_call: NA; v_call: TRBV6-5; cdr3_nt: TGTGCCAGCAGTGGCCAGGTCTATAATTCACCCCTCCACTTT; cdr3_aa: CASSGQVYNSPLHF
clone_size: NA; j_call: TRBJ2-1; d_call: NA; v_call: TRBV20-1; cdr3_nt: TGCAGTGCTGCCGCCTCAGGGTACAATGAGCAGTTCTTC; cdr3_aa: CSAAASGYNEQFF
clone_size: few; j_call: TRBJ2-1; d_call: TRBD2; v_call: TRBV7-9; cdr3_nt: TGTGCCAGCAGCCAGGGTAGCGGGAGGGCCATTCTAGGCGAGCAGTTCTTC; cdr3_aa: CASSQGSGRAILGEQFF
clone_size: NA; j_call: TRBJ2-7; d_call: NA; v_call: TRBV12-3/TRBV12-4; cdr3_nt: TGTGCCAGCAGTTTTGGATCGTACGGGCAGTACTTC; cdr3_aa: CASSFGSYGQYF
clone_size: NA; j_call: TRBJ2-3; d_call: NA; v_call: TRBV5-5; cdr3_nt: TGTGCCAGCAGCACTCAGGTCCTGACTATCCTCAGCACAGATACGCAGTATTTT; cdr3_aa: CASSTQVLTILSTDTQYF
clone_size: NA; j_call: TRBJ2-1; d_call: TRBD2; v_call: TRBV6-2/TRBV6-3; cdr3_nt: TGTGCCAGCAGTTATCGGGAGACTAGCGGGGTCTACAATGAGCAGTTCTTC; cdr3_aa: CASSYRETSGVYNEQFF
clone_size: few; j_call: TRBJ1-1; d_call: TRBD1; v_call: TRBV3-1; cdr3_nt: TGTGCCAGCGGACAGGGAGGCACTGAAGCTTTCTTT; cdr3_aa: CASGQGGTEAFF
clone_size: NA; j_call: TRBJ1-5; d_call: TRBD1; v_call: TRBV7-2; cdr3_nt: TGTGCCAGCAGCTTTAGCAGGGGGAATCAGCCCCAGCATTTT; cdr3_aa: CASSFSRGNQPQHF
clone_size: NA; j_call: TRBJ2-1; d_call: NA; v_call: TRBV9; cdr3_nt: TGTGCCAGCAGCGTAGCGAACGCGGCCGTCACGCAGTTCTTC; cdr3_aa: CASSVANAAVTQFF
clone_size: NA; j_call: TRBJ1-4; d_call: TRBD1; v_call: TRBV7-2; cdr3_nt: TGTGTCAGCAGCTCAGGGGGTTGGGAAAAACTGTTTTTT; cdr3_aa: CVSSSGGWEKLFF
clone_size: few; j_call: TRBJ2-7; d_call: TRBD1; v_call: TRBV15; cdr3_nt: TGTGCCACCAGCAGCTACGTCGGGACAGGGGGGGGTCACGAGCAGTACTTC; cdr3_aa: CATSSYVGTGGGHEQYF
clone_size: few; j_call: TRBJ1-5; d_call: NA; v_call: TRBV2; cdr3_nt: TGTGCCAGCAGTGAATTACCGGTCAGCCAGCCCCAGCATTTT; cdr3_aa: CASSELPVSQPQHF
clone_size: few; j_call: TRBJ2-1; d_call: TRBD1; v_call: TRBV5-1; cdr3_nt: TGCGCCAGCAGCGAGTCGGGACAGATGGCTCAGGAGTTCTTC; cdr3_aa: CASSESGQMAQEFF
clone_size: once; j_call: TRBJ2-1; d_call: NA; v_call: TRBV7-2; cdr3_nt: TGTGCCAGCAGATCTCCGGGACTGAGCTCCTACAATGAGCAGTTCTTC; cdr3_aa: CASRSPGLSSYNEQFF
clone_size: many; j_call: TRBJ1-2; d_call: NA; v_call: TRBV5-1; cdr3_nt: TGTGCCAGCAGCTCCGGACAGTATGGCTACACCTTC; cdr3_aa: CASSSGQYGYTF
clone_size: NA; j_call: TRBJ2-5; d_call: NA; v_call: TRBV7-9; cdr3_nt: TGTGCCAGCGGGGTTAGCCCCTCCCGGGAGACCCAGTACTTC; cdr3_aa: CASGVSPSRETQYF
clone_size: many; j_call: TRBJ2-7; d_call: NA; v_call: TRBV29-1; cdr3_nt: TGCAGCGTCCCGGGGGTAAACTCCTACGAGCAGTACTTC; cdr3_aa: CSVPGVNSYEQYF
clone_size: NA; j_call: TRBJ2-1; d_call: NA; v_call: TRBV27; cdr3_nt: TGTGCCAGCAGTTCCGCGATGAAGGGGCATGAGCAGTTCTTC; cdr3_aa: CASSSAMKGHEQFF
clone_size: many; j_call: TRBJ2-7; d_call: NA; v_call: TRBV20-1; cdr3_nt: TGCAGTGCTAGAGATCCTCGGACGGACGCCTACGAGCAGTACTTC; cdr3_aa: CSARDPRTDAYEQYF
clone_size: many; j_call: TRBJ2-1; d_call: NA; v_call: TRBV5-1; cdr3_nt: TGCGCCAGCAGCGGGGACGGGTTCAATGAGCAGTTCTTC; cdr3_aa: CASSGDGFNEQFF
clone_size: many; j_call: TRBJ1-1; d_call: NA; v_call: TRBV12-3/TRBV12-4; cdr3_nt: TGTGCCAGCAGTCCGCGGGGGGGGTACACTGAAGCTTTCTTT; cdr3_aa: CASSPRGGYTEAFF
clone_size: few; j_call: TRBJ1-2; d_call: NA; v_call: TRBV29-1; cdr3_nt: TGCTGCGTTACACATCAGCCGCCGGGCTATGGCTACACCTTC; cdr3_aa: CCVTHQPPGYGYTF
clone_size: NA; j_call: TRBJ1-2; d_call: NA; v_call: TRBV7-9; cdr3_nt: TGTGCCAGCAGCTTACAGGTGGGTGGCTACACCTTC; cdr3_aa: CASSLQVGGYTF
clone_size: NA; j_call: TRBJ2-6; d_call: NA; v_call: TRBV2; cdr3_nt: TGTGCCAGCACCGACGAATCGACTGGGGCCAACGTCCTGACTTTC; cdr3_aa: CASTDESTGANVLTF
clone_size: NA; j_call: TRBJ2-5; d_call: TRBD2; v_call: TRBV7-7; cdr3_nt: TGTGCTAGCAGCTTAGGACTAGCGTACGCCCAAGAGACCCAGTACTTC; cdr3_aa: CASSLGLAYAQETQYF
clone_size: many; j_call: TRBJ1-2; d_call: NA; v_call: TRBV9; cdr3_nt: TGTGCCAGCAGCGTCTCAGGGAGGAATGGCTACACCTTC; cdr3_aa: CASSVSGRNGYTF
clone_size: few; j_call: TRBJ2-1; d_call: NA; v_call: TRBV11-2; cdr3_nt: TGTGCCAGCAGCCCCCTATTTAACTACAATGAGCAGTTCTTC; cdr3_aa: CASSPLFNYNEQFF
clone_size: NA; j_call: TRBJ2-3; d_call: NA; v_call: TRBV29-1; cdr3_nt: TGCAGCGTTGCGGCTAGACCTAGCACAGATACGCAGTATTTT; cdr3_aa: CSVAARPSTDTQYF
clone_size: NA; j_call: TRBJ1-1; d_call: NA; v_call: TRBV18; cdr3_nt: TGTGCCAGCTCACCACCGTCCACGCGGGGGGAGGAAGCTTTCTTT; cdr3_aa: CASSPPSTRGEEAFF
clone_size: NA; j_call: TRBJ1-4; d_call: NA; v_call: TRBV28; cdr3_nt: TGTGCCAGCAGTTTATGGAGTGGAACAACTAATGAAAAACTGTTTTTT; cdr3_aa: CASSLWSGTTNEKLFF
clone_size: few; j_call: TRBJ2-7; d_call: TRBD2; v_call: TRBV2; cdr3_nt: TGTGCCAGCAGGGGCCGCACACTAGCGAGGAGCTCCTACGAGCAGTACTTC; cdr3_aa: CASRGRTLARSSYEQYF
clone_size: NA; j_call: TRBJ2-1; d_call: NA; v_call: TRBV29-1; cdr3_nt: TGCAGCCTAGGACAGAATTTCTACAATGAGCAGTTCTTC; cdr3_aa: CSLGQNFYNEQFF
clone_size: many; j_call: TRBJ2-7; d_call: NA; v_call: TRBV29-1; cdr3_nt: TGCAGCGTTGAAAAGAGTCCCTACGAGCAGTACTTC; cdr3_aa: CSVEKSPYEQYF
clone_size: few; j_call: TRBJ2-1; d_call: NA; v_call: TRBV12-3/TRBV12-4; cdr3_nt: TGTGCCAGCAGTTTAGCCCGGGGGACTGAGCAGTTCTTC; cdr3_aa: CASSLARGTEQFF
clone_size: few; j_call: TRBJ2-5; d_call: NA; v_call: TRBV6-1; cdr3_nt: TGTGCCAGCAAAGTGAGGGAGTACGGAGAGACCCAGTACTTC; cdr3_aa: CASKVREYGETQYF
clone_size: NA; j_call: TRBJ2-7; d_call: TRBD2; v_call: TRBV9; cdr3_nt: TGTGCCAGCAGCCTTCGGGCTAGCGGGGGTCGGAATGAGCAGTACTTC; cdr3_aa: CASSLRASGGRNEQYF
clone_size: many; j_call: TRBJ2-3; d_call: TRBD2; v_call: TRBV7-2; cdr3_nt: TGTGCCAGCAGCCCCTGGACTAGCGCGACAGATACGCAGTATTTT; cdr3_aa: CASSPWTSATDTQYF
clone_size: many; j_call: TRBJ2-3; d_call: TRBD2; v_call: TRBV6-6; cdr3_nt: TGTGCCAGCAGTCATGGACTAGACACAGATACGCAGTATTTT; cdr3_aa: CASSHGLDTDTQYF
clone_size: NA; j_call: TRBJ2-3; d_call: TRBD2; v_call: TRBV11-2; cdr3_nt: TGTGCCAGCACCCGCGGCGGGGGGGCAGATACGCAGTATTTT; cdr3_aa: CASTRGGGADTQYF
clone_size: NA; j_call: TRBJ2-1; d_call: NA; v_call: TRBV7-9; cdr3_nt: TGTGCCAGCTTGTTAATGTCCTACAATGAGCAGTTCTTC; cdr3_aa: CASLLMSYNEQFF
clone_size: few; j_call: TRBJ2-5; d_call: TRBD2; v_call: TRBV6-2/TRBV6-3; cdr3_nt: TGTGCCAGCAGACCAAGCGGGAGGGAAGAGACCCAGTACTTC; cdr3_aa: CASRPSGREETQYF
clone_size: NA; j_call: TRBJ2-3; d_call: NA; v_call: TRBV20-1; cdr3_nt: TGCAGTGCTAGTCCCGGAACCCGCACAGATACGCAGTATTTT; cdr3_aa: CSASPGTRTDTQYF
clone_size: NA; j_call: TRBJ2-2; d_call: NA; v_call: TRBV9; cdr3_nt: TGTGCCAGCAGCGTAGCTACAATCTCCGGGGAGCTGTTTTTT; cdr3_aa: CASSVATISGELFF
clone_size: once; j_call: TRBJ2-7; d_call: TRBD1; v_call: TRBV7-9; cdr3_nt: TGTACCAGCAGCTTAGTGCAGGGGGCATTCGAGCAGTACTTC; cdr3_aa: CTSSLVQGAFEQYF
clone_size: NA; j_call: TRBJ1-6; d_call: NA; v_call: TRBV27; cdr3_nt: TGTGCCAGCAGTGGGGGCACTAATTCACCCCTCCACTTT; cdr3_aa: CASSGGTNSPLHF
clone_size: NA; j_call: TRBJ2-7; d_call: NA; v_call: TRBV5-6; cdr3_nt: TGTGCCAGCAGCTTGCCCCAGGAGGGGCAATACGAGCAGTACTTC; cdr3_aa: CASSLPQEGQYEQYF
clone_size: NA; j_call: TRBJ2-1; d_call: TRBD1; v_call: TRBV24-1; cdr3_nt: TGTGCCACCAGTGAGGCGGGACAGGGGGGAAATGAGCAGTTCTTC; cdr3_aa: CATSEAGQGGNEQFF
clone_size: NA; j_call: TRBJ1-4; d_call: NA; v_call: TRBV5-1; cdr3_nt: TGCGCCAGCAGCTTGGCCTGGTACGGTGAAAAACTGTTTTTT; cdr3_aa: CASSLAWYGEKLFF
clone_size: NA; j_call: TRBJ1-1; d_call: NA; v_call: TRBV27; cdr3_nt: TGTGCCAGCAGCTTGATTGGCTCCAAGAACACTGAAGCTTTCTTT; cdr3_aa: CASSLIGSKNTEAFF
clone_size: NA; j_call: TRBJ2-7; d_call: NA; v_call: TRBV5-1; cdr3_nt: TGCGCCAGCAGCTCCGAAGCTGGCTACGAGCAGTACTTC; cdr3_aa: CASSSEAGYEQYF
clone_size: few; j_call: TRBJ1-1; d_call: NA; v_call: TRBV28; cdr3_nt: TGTGCCAGCAACGGGGGAGGGAACACTGAAGCTTTCTTT; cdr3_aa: CASNGGGNTEAFF
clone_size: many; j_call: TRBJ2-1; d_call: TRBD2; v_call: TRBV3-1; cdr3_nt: TGTGCCAGCAGCCCAGGCTCCGGGACTAGTTTTATCGAGCAGTTCTTC; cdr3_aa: CASSPGSGTSFIEQFF
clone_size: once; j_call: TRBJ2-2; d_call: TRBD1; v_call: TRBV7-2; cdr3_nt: TGTGCCAGCAGCCTACAGGGGGCAGGTATCTCCGGGGAGCTGTTTTTT; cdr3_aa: CASSLQGAGISGELFF
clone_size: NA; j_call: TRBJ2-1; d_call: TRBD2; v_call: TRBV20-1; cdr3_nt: TGCAGTGCTAGGGCTAGCGGGTACTACAATGAGCAGTTCTTC; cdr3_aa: CSARASGYYNEQFF
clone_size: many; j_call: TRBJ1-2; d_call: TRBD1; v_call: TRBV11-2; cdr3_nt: TGTGCCAGCAACCGACAGGGCGACTATGGCTACACCTTC; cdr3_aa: CASNRQGDYGYTF